This TCR beta chain was sequenced during a study of T cell responses to AZD1222 COVID-19 vaccine. As for this clone: Its target is unknown.

Findings and limits, study-wide: The repertoires were collected only after the peak T cell response. Donors skewed white British and female; clonal diversity was possibly underestimated.

TCRdb's table, derived via immunoSEQ multiplex PCR, lists solely in-frame clones and lacks some. The data hold roughly 150,000 clones, with 85% to 95% observed a single time. Recipients boosted at about 4 weeks or about 12 weeks are pooled. Trimming pared 7 bases from V and 4 bases from J, leaving 13 bases between. CDR3 size: 13 residues. The germline V gene encodes CDR1 LNHDA and CDR2 SQIVND (reference sequence). The V and J genes are TRBV19 and TRBJ1-1, with D tentatively TRBD1 (6 bases). The TCR comes from an adult who received the AZD1222 COVID-19 vaccine. This specimen was peripheral blood, taken 28 days after the second AZD1222 dose. This CDR3 reads CASTNQGFTEAFF. The DNA for the CDR3 is TGTGCCAGTACCAACCAGGGGTTCACTGAAGCTTTCTTT.